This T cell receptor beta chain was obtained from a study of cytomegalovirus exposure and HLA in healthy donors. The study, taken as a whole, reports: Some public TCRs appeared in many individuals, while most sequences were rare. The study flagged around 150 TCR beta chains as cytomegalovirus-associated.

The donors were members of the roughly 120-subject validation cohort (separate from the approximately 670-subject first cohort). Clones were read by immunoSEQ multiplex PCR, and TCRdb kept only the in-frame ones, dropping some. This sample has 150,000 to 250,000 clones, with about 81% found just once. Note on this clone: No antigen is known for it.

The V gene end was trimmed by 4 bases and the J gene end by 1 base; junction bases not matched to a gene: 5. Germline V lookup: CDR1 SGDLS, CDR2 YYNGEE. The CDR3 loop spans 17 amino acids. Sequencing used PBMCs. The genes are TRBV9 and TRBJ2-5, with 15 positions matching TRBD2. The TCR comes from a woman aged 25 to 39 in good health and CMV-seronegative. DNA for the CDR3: TGTGCCAGCAGCTTCCAGGGACTAGCGGGGGGCCAAGAGACCCAGTACTTC. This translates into CASSFQGLAGGQETQYF.